These 4 T cell receptor beta chains originate from one sample sequenced in a study of blood T cell repertoires in COVID-19. The method was immunoSEQ multiplex PCR; TCRdb's version includes in-frame clones alone and lacks a portion of them. The repertoire has approximately 150,000 clones, about 85% of them found once; the top ten carry approximately 4.3%. Material for sequencing was PBMCs or T cells enriched from blood (not recorded which). These receptors came from a woman aged 40-49 years who had been exposed to COVID-19.

The chain combines TRBV6-6 with TRBJ2-1, with D tentatively TRBD2 (6 bases). There are 16 residues in the CDR3. Trimming stripped 5 bases from V and 10 bases from J, with 24 bases between. The germline gives CDR1 MNHNY, CDR2 SVGAGI (reference sequence). CDR3 residues: CASSLSLVGSSLEQFF. CDR3 in DNA: TGTGCCAGCAGTCTATCACTAGTCGGGAGCTCATTGGAGCAGTTCTTC.

This rearrangement joins TRBV28 to TRBJ2-1; maybe TRBD1 (6 bases). CDR3 length equals 13 residues. Germline CDR1 is MDHEN and CDR2 is SYDVKM. Trimming pared 2 bases from V and 9 bases from J, leaving 11 bases between. This CDR3 is CASSLLGAGEQFF. As DNA, the CDR3 is TGTGCCAGCAGTTTACTGGGGGCGGGTGAGCAGTTCTTC.

This clone has only one observation. The chain recombines TRBV29-1 with TRBJ2-3; D not certain. The V end was cut by 3 bases, the J end by 4 bases, with 8 bases between. Germline loops: CDR1 SQVTM, CDR2 ANQGSEA. CDR3 length equals 12 residues. The DNA of the CDR3 is TGCAGCGTTGATGGAGAGGCAGATACGCAGTATTTT. Translation: CSVDGEADTQYF.

The gene calls are TRBV5-8 and TRBJ1-3; 8 nucleotides agree with TRBD1. With 4 bases clipped from V and 3 bases from J, the junction kept 6 bases outside the gene matches. CDR3 length: 15 amino acids. Germline CDR1 and CDR2: SGHTS and YDEGEE. CDR3 DNA sequence: TGTGCCAGCAGCCGAATACAGGGGGTTGGAAACACCATATATTTT. Residues: CASSRIQGVGNTIYF. Filled out from reference TRBV5-8 and TRBJ1-3, the complete variable domain reads EAGVTQSPTHLIKTRGQQATLRCSPISGHTSVYWYQQALGLGLQFLLWYDEGEERNRGNFPPRFSGRQFPNYSSELNVNALELEDSALYLCASSRIQGVGNTIYFGEGSWLTVV.